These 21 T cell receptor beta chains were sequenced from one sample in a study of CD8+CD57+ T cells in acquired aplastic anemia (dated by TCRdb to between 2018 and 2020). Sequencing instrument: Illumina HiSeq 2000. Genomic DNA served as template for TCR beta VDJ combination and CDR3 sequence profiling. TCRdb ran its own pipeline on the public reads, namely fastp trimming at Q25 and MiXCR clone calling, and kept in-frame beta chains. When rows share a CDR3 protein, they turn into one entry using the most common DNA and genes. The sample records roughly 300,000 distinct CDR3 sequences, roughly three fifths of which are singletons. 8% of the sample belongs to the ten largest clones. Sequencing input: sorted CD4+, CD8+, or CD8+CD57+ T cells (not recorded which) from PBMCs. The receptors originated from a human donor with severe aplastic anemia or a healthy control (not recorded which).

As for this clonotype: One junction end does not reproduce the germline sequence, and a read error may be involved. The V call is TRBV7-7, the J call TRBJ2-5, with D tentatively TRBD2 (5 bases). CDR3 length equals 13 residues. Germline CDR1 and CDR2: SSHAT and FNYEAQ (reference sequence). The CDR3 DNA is TGTGCTAGCAGTACCGGGAACGAAGAGACCCAGTACTTC. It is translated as CASSTGNEETQYF.

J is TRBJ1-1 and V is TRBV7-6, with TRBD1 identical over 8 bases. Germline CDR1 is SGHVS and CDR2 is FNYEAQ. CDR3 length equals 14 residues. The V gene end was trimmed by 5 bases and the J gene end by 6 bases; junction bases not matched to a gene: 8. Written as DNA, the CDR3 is TGTGCCAGCAGCAGAGGACAGGGTTTGTCTGAAGCTTTCTTT. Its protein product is CASSRGQGLSEAFF.

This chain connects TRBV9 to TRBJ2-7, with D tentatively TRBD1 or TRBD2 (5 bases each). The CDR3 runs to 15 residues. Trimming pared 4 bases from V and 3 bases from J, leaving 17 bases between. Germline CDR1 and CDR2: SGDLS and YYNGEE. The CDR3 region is CASSPRSGQGYEQYF. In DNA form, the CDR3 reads TGTGCCAGCAGCCCTCGATCGGGGCAGGGCTACGAGCAGTACTTC.

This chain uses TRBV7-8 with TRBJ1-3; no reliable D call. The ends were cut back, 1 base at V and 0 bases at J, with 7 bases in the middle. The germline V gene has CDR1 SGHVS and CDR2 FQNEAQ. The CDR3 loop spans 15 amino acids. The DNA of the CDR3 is TGTGCCAGCAGCTTAGAGCCAGGCTCTGGAAACACCATATATTTT. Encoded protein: CASSLEPGSGNTIYF. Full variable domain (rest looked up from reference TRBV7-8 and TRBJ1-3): GAGVSQSPRYKVAKRGQDVALRCDPISGHVSLFWYQQALGQGPEFLTYFQNEAQLDKSGLPSDRFFAERPEGSVSTLKIQRTQQEDSAVYLCASSLEPGSGNTIYFGEGSWLTVV.

CDR3 residues: CSVDGGQFF. The CDR3 region has the DNA TGCAGCGTTGACGGTGGGCAGTTCTTC. The gene calls are TRBV29-1 and TRBJ2-1; D gene uncertain. With 3 bases removed from V and 12 bases from J, the gap between germline ends came to 6 bases. The germline V gene encodes CDR1 SQVTM and CDR2 ANQGSEA. The CDR3 has 9 amino acids.

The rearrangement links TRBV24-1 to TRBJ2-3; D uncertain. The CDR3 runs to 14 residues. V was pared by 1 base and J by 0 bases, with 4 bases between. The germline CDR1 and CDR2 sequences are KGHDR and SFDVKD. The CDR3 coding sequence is TGTGCCACCAGTGATTTTGGAAGCACAGATACGCAGTATTTT. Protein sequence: CATSDFGSTDTQYF.

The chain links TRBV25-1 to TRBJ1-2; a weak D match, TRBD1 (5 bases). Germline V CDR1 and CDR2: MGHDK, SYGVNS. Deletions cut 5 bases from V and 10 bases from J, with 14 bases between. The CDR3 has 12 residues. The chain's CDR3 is CASSRGGAFYTF. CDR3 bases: TGTGCCAGCAGTCGGGGTGGGGCCTTCTACACCTTC.

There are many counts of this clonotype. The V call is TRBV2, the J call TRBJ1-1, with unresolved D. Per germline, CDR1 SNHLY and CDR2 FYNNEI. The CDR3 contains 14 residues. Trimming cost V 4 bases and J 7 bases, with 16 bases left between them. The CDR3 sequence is CASSGRSRVGEAFF. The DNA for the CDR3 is TGTGCCAGCAGTGGTCGGTCTCGAGTGGGTGAAGCTTTCTTT.

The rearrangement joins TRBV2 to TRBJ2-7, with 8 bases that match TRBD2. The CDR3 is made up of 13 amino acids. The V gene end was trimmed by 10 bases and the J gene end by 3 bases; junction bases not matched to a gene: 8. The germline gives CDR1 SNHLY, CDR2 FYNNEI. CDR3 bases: TGTGCCACCCGTAGCGGGGCGAACTACGAGCAGTACTTC. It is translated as CATRSGANYEQYF. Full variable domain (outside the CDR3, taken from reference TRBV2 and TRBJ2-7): EPEVTQTPSHQVTQMGQEVILRCVPISNHLYFYWYRQILGQKVEFLVSFYNNEISEKSEIFDDQFSVERPDGSNFTLKIRSTKLEDSAMYFCATRSGANYEQYFGPGTRLTVT.

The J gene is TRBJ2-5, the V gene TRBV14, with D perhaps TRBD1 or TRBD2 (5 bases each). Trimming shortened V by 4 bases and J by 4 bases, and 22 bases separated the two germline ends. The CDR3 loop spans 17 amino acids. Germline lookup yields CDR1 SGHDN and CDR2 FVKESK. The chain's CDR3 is CASSLDLGEPPGETQYF. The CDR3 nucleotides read TGTGCCAGCAGCCTAGATTTGGGGGAGCCTCCGGGAGAGACCCAGTACTTC.

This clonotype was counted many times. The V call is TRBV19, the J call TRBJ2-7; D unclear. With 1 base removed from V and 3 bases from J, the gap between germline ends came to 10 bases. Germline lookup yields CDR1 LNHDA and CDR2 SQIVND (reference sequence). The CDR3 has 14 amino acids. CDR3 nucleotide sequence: TGTGCCAGTAGTATAGGCCCCCAAGGCTACGAGCAGTACTTC. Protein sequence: CASSIGPQGYEQYF.

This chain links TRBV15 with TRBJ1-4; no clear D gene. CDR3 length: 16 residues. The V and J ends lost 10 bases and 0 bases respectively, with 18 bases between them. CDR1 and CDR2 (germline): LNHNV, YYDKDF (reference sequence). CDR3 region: CAIPLGSLATNEKLFF. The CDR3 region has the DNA TGTGCCATCCCGCTGGGGTCCCTTGCAACTAATGAAAAACTGTTTTTT.

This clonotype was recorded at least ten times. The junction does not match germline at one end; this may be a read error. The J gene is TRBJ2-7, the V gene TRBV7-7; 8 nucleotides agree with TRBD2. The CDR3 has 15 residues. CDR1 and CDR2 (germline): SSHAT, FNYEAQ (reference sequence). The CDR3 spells CASSLVAGNLGEQYF. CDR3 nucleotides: TGTGCTAGCAGCTTAGTAGCGGGGAATCTCGGCGAGCAGTACTTC.

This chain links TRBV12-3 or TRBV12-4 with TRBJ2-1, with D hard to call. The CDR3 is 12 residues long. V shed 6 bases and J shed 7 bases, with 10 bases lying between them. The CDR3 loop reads CASSPVGNEQFF. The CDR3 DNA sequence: TGTGCCAGCAGCCCGGTCGGGAATGAGCAGTTCTTC.

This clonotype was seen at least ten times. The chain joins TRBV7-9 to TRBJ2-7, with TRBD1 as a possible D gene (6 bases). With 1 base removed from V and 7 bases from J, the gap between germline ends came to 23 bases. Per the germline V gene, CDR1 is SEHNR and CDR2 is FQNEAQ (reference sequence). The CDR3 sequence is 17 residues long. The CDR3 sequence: CASSLVGAGDTSLEQYF. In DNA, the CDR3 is TGTGCCAGCAGCTTAGTGGGAGCAGGGGATACCTCCTTGGAGCAGTACTTC.

Here the CDR3 DNA reads TGTGCCAGCAGCTTGGTGGCGGTAAACGAGCAGTACTTC. Residues: CASSLVAVNEQYF. The chain uses TRBV5-4 and TRBJ2-7, with no clear D. Per the germline V gene, CDR1 is SGHNT and CDR2 is YYREEE (reference sequence). The CDR3 runs to 13 residues. The germline V and J ends were trimmed by 0 bases and 5 bases, with 9 bases remaining between them.

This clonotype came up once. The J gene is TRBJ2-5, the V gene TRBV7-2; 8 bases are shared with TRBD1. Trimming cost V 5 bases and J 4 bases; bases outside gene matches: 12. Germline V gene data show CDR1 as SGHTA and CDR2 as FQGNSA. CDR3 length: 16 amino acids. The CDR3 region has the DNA TGTGCCAGCAGCCACTATCTTGGACAGGGTGGAGAGACCCAGTACTTC. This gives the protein CASSHYLGQGGETQYF.

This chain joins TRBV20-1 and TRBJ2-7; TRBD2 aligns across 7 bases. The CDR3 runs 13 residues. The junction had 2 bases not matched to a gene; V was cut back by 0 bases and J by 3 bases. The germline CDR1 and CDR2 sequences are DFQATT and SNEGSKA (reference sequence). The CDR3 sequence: CSARETGGYEQYF. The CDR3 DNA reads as TGCAGTGCTAGAGAGACGGGAGGCTACGAGCAGTACTTC.

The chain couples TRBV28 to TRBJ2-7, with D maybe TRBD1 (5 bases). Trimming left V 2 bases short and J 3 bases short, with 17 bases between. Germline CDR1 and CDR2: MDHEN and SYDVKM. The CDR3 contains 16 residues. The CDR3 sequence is CASSLIGGALHYEQYF. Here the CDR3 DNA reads TGTGCCAGCAGTTTAATCGGTGGGGCCCTTCACTACGAGCAGTACTTC.

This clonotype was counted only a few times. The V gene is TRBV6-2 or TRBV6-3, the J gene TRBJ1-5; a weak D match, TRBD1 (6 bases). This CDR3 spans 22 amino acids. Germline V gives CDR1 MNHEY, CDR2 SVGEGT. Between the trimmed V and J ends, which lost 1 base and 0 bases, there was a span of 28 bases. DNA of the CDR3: TGTGCCAGCAGTTACTTGTTCGAGGGGTGGACAGCCGGGACCCATAGCAATCAGCCCCAGCATTTT. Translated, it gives CASSYLFEGWTAGTHSNQPQHF.

The CDR3 DNA reads TGTGCCAGCAGAGAGGGGCGTATTGAGCAGTTCTTC. This translates into CASREGRIEQFF. The chain uses TRBV2 and TRBJ2-1, with D perhaps matching TRBD1 or TRBD2 (5 bases each). This CDR3 is 12 amino acids long. The V end lost 6 bases, the J end lost 9 bases, and 12 bases lay between the germline ends. Germline V gene data show CDR1 as SNHLY and CDR2 as FYNNEI.